This T cell receptor (beta chain) appears in the sequencing data of a study of blood T cell repertoires in COVID-19. About the study: COVID-19 samples, acute and convalescent, were from the United States, Italy and Spain. PBMCs, B-cell-depleted T cells, or T cells were the source of the cDNA or gDNA that made up the material.

The V and J ends lost 4 bases and 4 bases, in that order; junction bases with no gene match: 4. This CDR3 has 14 residues. Germline V gene lookup returns CDR1 MNHNY and CDR2 SVGAGI (reference sequence). In the study's own analysis: Amplification with reference gene primers provided the estimates of nucleated cell counts. Sequenced by immunoSEQ multiplex PCR; TCRdb stores in-frame clones only, minus some. Clone size and V and J calls were adopted from that table, with D and trimming inferred from the DNA. The sample carries 110,000 or so clones, about 85% recorded once. The sample comprised peripheral blood. The clonotype originates from a human donor in a cohort sampled during active COVID-19. The chain couples TRBV6-6 to TRBJ1-5; 7 bases match TRBD1. The CDR3 protein is CASSLGQLNQPQHF. CDR3 bases: TGTGCCAGCAGTTTGGGACAGCTGAATCAGCCCCAGCATTTT.